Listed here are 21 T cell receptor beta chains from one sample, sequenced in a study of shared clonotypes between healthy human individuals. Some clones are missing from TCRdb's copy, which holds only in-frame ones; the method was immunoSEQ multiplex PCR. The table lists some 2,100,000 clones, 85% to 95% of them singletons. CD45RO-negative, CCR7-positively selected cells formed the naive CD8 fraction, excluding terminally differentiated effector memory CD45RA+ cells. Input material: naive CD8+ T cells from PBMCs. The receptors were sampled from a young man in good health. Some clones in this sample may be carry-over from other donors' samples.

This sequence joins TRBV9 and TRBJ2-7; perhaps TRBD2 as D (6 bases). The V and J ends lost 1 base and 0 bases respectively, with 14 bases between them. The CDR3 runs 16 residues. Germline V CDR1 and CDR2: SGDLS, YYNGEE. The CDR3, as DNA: TGTGCCAGCAGCGTAAACCGGGACTCGAGCTCCTACGAGCAGTACTTC. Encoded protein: CASSVNRDSSSYEQYF.

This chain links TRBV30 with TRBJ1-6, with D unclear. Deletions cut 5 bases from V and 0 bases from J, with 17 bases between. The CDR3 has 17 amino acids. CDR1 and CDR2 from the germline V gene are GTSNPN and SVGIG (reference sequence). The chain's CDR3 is CAWAEGSPSSYNSPLHF. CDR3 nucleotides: TGTGCCTGGGCCGAGGGCAGCCCGAGCTCCTATAATTCACCCCTCCACTTT.

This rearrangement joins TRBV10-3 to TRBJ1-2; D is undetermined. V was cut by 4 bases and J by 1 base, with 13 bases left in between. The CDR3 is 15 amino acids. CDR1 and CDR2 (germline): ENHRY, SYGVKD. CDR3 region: CAISVVNNLNYGYTF. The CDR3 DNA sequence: TGTGCCATCAGTGTCGTTAATAACCTTAACTATGGCTACACCTTC.

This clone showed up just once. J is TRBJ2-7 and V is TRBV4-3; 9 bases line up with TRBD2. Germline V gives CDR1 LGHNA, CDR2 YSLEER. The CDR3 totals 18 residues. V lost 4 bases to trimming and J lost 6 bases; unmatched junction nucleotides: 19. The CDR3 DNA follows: TGCGCCAGCAGCCCCCTGAGTTTTGCTGGCGGGAGGGCGGGCGAGCAGTACTTC. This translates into CASSPLSFAGGRAGEQYF.

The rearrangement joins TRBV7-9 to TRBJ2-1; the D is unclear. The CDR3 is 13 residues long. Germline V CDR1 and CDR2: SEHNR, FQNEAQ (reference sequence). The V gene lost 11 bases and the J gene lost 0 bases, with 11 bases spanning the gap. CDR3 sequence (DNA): TGTGCCTACACTGGGATCTCCTACAATGAGCAGTTCTTC. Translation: CAYTGISYNEQFF.

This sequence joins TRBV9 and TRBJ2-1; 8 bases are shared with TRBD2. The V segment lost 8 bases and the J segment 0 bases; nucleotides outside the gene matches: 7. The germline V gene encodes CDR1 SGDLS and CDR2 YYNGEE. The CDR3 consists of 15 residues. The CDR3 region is CASSIAGRSYNEQFF. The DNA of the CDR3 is TGTGCCAGTAGTATAGCGGGACGCTCCTACAATGAGCAGTTCTTC.

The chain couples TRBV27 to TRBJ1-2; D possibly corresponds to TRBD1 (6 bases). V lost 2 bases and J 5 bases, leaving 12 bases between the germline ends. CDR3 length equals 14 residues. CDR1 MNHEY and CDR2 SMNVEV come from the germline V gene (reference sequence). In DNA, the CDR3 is TGTGCCAGCAGTTTAATGGGACAAGGGTATGGCTACACCTTC. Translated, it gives CASSLMGQGYGYTF.

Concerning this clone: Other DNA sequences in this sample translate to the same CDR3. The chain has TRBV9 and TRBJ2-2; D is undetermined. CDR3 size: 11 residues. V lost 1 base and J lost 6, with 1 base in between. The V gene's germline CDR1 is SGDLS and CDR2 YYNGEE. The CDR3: CASSVSGELFF. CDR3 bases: TGTGCCAGCAGCGTATCCGGGGAGCTGTTTTTT.

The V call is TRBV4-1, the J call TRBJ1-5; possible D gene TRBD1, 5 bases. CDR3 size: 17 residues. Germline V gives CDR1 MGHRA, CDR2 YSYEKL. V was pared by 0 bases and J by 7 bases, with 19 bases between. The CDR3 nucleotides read TGCGCCAGCAGCCAAGATCAAGGGGTGGATGTCATCCAGCCCCAGCATTTT. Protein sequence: CASSQDQGVDVIQPQHF.

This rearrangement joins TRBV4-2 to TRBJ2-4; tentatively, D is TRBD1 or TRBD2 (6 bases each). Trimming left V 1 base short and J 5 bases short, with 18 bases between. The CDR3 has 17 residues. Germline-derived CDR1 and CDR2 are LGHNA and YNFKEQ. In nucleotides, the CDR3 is TGTGCCAGCAGCCAAGTCGCCGGAGGGGGGTGGGAAAACATTCAGTACTTC. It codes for CASSQVAGGGWENIQYF.

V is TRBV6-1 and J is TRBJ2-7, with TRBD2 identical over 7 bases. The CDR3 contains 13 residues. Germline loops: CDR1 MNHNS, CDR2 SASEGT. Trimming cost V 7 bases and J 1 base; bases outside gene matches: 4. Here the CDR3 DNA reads TGTGCCAGCACGCTCGGGGGGTCCTACGAGCAGTACTTC. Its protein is CASTLGGSYEQYF.

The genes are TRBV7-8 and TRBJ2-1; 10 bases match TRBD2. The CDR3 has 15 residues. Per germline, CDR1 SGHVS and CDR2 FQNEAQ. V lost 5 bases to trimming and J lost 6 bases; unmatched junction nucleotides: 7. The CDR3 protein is CASSDTSGTRNEQFF. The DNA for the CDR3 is TGTGCCAGCAGCGATACTAGCGGGACTCGCAATGAGCAGTTCTTC.

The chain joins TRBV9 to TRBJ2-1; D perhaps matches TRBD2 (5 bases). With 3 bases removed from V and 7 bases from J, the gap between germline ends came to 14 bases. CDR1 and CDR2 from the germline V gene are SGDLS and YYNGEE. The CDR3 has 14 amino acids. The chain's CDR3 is CASSDDSVVNEQFF. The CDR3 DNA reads TGTGCCAGCAGCGACGATAGCGTTGTGAATGAGCAGTTCTTC.

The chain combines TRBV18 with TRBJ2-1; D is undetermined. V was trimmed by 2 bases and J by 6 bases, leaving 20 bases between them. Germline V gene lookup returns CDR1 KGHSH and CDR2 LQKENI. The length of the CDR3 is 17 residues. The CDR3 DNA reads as TGTGCCAGCTCACCAGGGGTGAACGCACAGTTCATCAATGAGCAGTTCTTC. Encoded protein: CASSPGVNAQFINEQFF.

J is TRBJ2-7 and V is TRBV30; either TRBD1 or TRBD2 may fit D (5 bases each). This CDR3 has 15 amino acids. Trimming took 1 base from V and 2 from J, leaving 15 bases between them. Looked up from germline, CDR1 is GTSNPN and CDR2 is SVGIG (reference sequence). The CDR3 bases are TGTGCCTGGAGTGCAACCGGGACGGTAGCCTACGAGCAGTACTTC. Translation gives CAWSATGTVAYEQYF.

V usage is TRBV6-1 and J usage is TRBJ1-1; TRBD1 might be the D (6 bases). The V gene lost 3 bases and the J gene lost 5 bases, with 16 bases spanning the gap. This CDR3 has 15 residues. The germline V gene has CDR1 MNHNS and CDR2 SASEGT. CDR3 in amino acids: CASSDSIRGETEAFF. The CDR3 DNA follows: TGTGCCAGCAGTGACTCGATCAGGGGAGAGACTGAAGCTTTCTTT.

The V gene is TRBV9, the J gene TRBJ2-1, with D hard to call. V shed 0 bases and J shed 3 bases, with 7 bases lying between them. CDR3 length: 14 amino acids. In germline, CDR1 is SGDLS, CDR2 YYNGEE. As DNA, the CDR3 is TGTGCCAGCAGCGTAGACCCCGGCTACAATGAGCAGTTCTTC. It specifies CASSVDPGYNEQFF.

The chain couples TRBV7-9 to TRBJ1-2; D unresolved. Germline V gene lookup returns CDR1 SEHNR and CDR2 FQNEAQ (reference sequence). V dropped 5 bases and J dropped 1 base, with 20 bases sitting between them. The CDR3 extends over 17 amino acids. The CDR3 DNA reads TGTGCCAGCAGCACACCGGCGCGGAGGAGGGATAACTATGGCTACACCTTC. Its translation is CASSTPARRRDNYGYTF. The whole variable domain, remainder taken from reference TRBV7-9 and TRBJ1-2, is DTGVSQNPRHKITKRGQNVTFRCDPISEHNRLYWYRQTLGQGPEFLTYFQNEAQLEKSRLLSDRFSAERPKGSFSTLEIQRTEQGDSAMYLCASSTPARRRDNYGYTFGSGTRLTVV.

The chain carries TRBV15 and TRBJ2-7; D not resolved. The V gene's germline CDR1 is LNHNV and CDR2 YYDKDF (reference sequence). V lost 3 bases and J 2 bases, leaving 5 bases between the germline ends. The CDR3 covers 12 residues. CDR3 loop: CATSSAAYEQYF. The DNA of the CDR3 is TGTGCCACCAGCAGTGCAGCCTACGAGCAGTACTTC.

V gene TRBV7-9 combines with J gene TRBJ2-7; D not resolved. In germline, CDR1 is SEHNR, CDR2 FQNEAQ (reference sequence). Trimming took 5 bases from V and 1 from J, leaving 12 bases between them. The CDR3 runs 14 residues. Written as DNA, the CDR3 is TGTGCCAGCAGCCCTACTCCCAGGTCCTACGAGCAGTACTTC. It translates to CASSPTPRSYEQYF.

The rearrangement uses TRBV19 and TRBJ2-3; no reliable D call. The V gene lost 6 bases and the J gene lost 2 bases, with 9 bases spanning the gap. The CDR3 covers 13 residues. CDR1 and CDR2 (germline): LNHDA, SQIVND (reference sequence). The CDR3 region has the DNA TGTGCCAGTAGGACAAAATTCACAGATACGCAGTATTTT. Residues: CASRTKFTDTQYF. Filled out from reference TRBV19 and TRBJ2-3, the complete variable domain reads DGGITQSPKYLFRKEGQNVTLSCEQNLNHDAMYWYRQDPGQGLRLIYYSQIVNDFQKGDIAEGYSVSREKKESFPLTVTSAQKNPTAFYLCASRTKFTDTQYFGPGTRLTVL.